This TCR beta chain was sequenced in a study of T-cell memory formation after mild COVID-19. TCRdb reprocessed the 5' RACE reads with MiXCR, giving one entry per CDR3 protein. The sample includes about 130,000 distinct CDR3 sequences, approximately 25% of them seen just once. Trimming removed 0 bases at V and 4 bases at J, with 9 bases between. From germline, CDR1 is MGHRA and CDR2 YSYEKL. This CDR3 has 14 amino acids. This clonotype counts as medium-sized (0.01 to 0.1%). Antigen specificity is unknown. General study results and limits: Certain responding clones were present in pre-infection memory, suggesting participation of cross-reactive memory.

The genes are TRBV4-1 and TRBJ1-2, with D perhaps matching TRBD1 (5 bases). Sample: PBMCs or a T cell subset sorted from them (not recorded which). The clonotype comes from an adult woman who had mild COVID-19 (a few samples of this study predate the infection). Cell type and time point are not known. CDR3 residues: CASSQDTGGYGYTF. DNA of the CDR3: TGCGCCAGCAGCCAAGATACGGGGGGCTATGGCTACACCTTC.